This TCR beta chain emerged from a study of response to subunit inactivated influenza vaccine. The CDR3 has 14 residues. The V and J ends lost 0 bases and 7 bases respectively, with 8 bases between them. In germline, CDR1 is SGDLS, CDR2 YYNGEE. General observations from the study: Every seasonal influenza vaccination brings in few new T cells, the authors suggested.

TCRdb redid the calling of the RT-PCR reads with MiXCR, one entry per CDR3 protein. The profile shows around 570,000 distinct CDR3 sequences, 11% of them singletons. Comment on this clonotype: Its matching antigen is unknown.

A further study also used this sample, focusing on T cells expressing NK-cell markers. That study reports: cDNA encoding TCR beta was synthesized via 5'RACE template switching incorporating UMIs. In about six donors, dominant CD3+CD56+NKG2C+ clonotypes ranked among the top 10 CD8+ clonotypes. HCMV specificity of expanded NKG2C+ T cell clones remained unclear.

The V gene is TRBV9, the J gene TRBJ1-6; no definite D call. The specimen comprised PBMCs from blood, sampled on the day of vaccination. This receptor was obtained from a man aged 45-65 years who received an inactivated influenza vaccine. CDR3 DNA sequence: TGTGCCAGCAGCGTAGGTATCGGGAATTCACCCCTCCACTTT. Protein product: CASSVGIGNSPLHF.